Below, 26 T cell receptor beta chains from the same sample are listed, as sequenced in a study of blood T cell repertoires in COVID-19. Method: immunoSEQ multiplex PCR; TCRdb's copy keeps in-frame clones and lacks some. The repertoire consists of roughly 120,000 clones, with about 82% occurring once and the leading ten covering approximately 5%. The sample was peripheral blood. These receptors all stem from a human donor in a cohort sampled during active COVID-19.

V and J are TRBV20-1 and TRBJ1-2; D is unclear. This CDR3 spans 11 amino acids. Germline CDR1 DFQATT, CDR2 SNEGSKA (reference sequence). With 3 bases removed from V and 3 bases from J, the gap between germline ends came to 5 bases. CDR3 amino acids: CSASPDYGYTF. CDR3 DNA: TGCAGTGCTAGCCCCGACTATGGCTACACCTTC.

In regard to this clone: Germline is not matched at one junction end, which may reflect a read error. The rearrangement joins TRBV28 to TRBJ1-4, with a weak D call TRBD1 (6 bases). Per germline, CDR1 MDHEN and CDR2 SYDVKM. The CDR3 runs 13 residues. CDR3 in DNA: TGTGCCAGCAGTTTACGACAGGCGCATGGTTTGGCTTTT. Encoded protein: CASSLRQAHGLAF.

The J gene is TRBJ1-4, the V gene TRBV29-1; 9 positions match TRBD1. Germline V gene lookup returns CDR1 SQVTM and CDR2 ANQGSEA. This CDR3 has 16 amino acids. V shed 6 bases, J shed 7 bases, and the junction held 15 bases outside the gene matches. The DNA of the CDR3 is TGCAGCGTCGCAGGGGGACAGGGCACCGGGAGTGAAAAACTGTTTTTT. Residues: CSVAGGQGTGSEKLFF.

The chain recombines TRBV18 with TRBJ2-3; 9 bases fit TRBD2. CDR3 size: 18 residues. After removal of 2 bases from V and 1 base from J, the junction contained 10 bases not matched to a gene. Germline V gives CDR1 KGHSH, CDR2 LQKENI. CDR3 region: CASSPDRFSGSGTDTQYF. In nucleotides, the CDR3 is TGTGCCAGCTCACCAGACAGGTTTAGCGGGAGTGGCACAGATACGCAGTATTTT.

Here the CDR3 reads CASSLDPRQREQFF. In nucleotides, the CDR3 is TGTGCCAGCAGCTTAGATCCCAGACAGCGAGAGCAGTTCTTC. The gene calls are TRBV11-3 and TRBJ2-1, with D possibly matching TRBD1 (5 bases). The CDR3 loop spans 14 amino acids. V was shortened by 0 bases and J by 10 bases, with 13 bases between the two germline ends. Germline CDR1 and CDR2: SGHNT and YENEEA.

This clone was observed a few times. The chain recombines TRBV18 with TRBJ2-7; a possible D gene is TRBD1 (5 bases). The V end was cut by 6 bases, the J end by 4 bases, with 13 bases between. This CDR3 region has 13 residues. The V gene's germline CDR1 is KGHSH and CDR2 LQKENI. The CDR3 DNA is TGTGCCAGCTCCCTTGACAGACTGTACGAGCAGTACTTC. Amino acids: CASSLDRLYEQYF.

This chain joins TRBV11-2 and TRBJ1-5; no firm D call. CDR3 length: 13 residues. Per germline, CDR1 SGHAT and CDR2 FQNNGV. Trimming cost V 1 base and J 9 bases, with 10 bases left between them. The CDR3 DNA follows: TGTGCCAGCAGCTTAGCGGGAGGTCCGCCCCAGCATTTT. Protein sequence: CASSLAGGPPQHF.

This clone was counted a few times. This sequence joins TRBV30 and TRBJ1-3; D uncertain. The CDR3 runs to 15 residues. Germline CDR1 GTSNPN, CDR2 SVGIG (reference sequence). V was cut by 1 base and J by 7 bases, with 17 bases left in between. The CDR3 region is CAWSGRVLGFNTIYF. The CDR3 DNA reads as TGTGCCTGGAGTGGACGGGTATTGGGTTTTAACACCATATATTTT. Complete variable domain (other parts from reference TRBV30 and TRBJ1-3): SQTIHQWPATLVQPVGSPLSLECTVEGTSNPNLYWYRQAAGRGLQLLFYSVGIGQISSEVPQNLSASRPQDRQFILSSKKLLLSDSGFYLCAWSGRVLGFNTIYFGEGSWLTVV.

In its sample, this clone was seen a few times. J is TRBJ2-3 and V is TRBV27; D is uncertain. CDR1 is MNHEY, CDR2 SMNVEV, per germline (reference sequence). V lost 5 bases and J 11 bases, leaving 11 bases between the germline ends. The CDR3 is made up of 11 amino acids. Here the CDR3 reads CASSIKQMQYF. CDR3 coding DNA: TGTGCCAGCAGTATAAAACAGATGCAGTATTTT.

This clone appeared a single time. This sequence joins TRBV11-2 and TRBJ2-2, with 7 bases aligning to TRBD1. This CDR3 comprises 16 residues. CDR1 is SGHAT, CDR2 FQNNGV, per germline. Germline trimming cut 6 bases from V and 6 bases from J; bases unmatched to any gene: 13. The DNA of the CDR3 is TGTGCCAGCAGTGAAAGGGGGCCAATCCCCGCCGGGGAGCTGTTTTTT. Protein product: CASSERGPIPAGELFF. Using reference TRBV11-2 and TRBJ2-2 for the parts outside the CDR3, the full variable domain is EAGVAQSPRYKIIEKRQSVAFWCNPISGHATLYWYQQILGQGPKLLIQFQNNGVVDDSQLPKDRFSAERLKGVDSTLKIQPAKLEDSAVYLCASSERGPIPAGELFFGEGSRLTVL.

V usage is TRBV20-1 and J usage is TRBJ1-1; no clear D. The germline V and J ends were trimmed by 2 bases and 8 bases, with 9 bases remaining between them. CDR1 is DFQATT, CDR2 SNEGSKA, per germline (reference sequence). This CDR3 region has 11 residues. CDR3 nucleotides: TGCAGTGCTAGAAGGTCCGGGGAAGCTTTCTTT. Its translation is CSARRSGEAFF.

This clone was counted a single time. The CDR3 sequence: CASSIGYLDDSPLHF. CDR3 bases: TGTGCCAGTAGTATAGGGTACCTAGACGATTCACCCCTCCACTTT. The rearrangement uses TRBV19 and TRBJ1-6; no clear D. The CDR3 runs to 15 residues. Germline CDR1 reads LNHDA; CDR2 reads SQIVND (reference sequence). With 1 base removed from V and 8 bases from J, the gap between germline ends came to 12 bases.

The chain uses TRBV24-1 and TRBJ2-3; perhaps TRBD1 as D (6 bases). This CDR3 spans 16 amino acids. Deletions cut 4 bases from V and 3 bases from J, with 16 bases between. Germline V gene sequence: CDR1 KGHDR, CDR2 SFDVKD. The chain's CDR3 is CATSEPQGLGTDTQYF. CDR3 bases: TGTGCCACCAGTGAACCACAGGGCCTAGGGACAGATACGCAGTATTTT.

The rearrangement links TRBV7-9 to TRBJ2-7; 7 nucleotides match TRBD2. CDR1 SEHNR and CDR2 FQNEAQ come from the germline V gene (reference sequence). This CDR3 spans 15 amino acids. With 3 bases clipped from V and 2 bases from J, the junction kept 7 bases outside the gene matches. The CDR3 is CASSFEGGSAYEQYF. CDR3 nucleotides: TGTGCCAGCAGCTTTGAGGGCGGGAGCGCCTACGAGCAGTACTTC.

The V call is TRBV6-2 or TRBV6-3, the J call TRBJ1-5; no reliable D call. The CDR3 length is 14 residues. Trimming stripped 2 bases from V and 7 bases from J, with 12 bases between. Germline V gene data show CDR1 as MNHEY and CDR2 as SVGEGT. CDR3 coding DNA: TGTGCCAGCAGTTACCAGAGCGTAAGCCAGCCCCAGCATTTT. This encodes CASSYQSVSQPQHF.

This rearrangement joins TRBV29-1 to TRBJ1-2, with no clear D. Germline CDR1 is SQVTM and CDR2 is ANQGSEA. CDR3 size: 12 residues. V lost 4 bases to trimming and J lost 2 bases, with 8 bases between them. CDR3 coding DNA: TGCAGCGTTGTTGGGGAGAACTATGGCTACACCTTC. Translated: CSVVGENYGYTF.

The V call is TRBV15, the J call TRBJ2-3; 9 nucleotides agree with TRBD2. The V and J ends lost 8 bases and 6 bases, in that order; junction bases with no gene match: 3. The CDR3 extends over 12 amino acids. Germline V lookup: CDR1 LNHNV, CDR2 YYDKDF (reference sequence). The CDR3 DNA is TGTGCCACCGCGGGAGGGGGGGATACGCAGTATTTT. Its translation: CATAGGGDTQYF.

This chain connects TRBV7-8 to TRBJ1-6; a possible D gene is TRBD1 (6 bases). Trimming shortened V by 5 bases and J by 6 bases, and 17 bases separated the two germline ends. This CDR3 spans 16 amino acids. Looked up from germline, CDR1 is SGHVS and CDR2 is FQNEAQ. The DNA of the CDR3 is TGTGCCAGCAGCATCTACCGGGACAAGGCTAATTCACCCCTCCACTTT. Protein: CASSIYRDKANSPLHF.

This chain's CDR3 is CASSLDRREGYEQYF. The CDR3 DNA follows: TGCGCCAGCAGCTTGGATAGGCGGGAGGGCTACGAGCAGTACTTC. V is TRBV5-1 and J is TRBJ2-7, with 9 nucleotides matching TRBD2. J gave up 3 bases and V 0 bases, and 4 bases lay outside the gene matches. Germline V gene lookup returns CDR1 SGHRS and CDR2 YFSETQ. This CDR3 contains 15 residues.

V gene TRBV4-1 combines with J gene TRBJ2-5, with 11 bases that match TRBD2. J gave up 5 bases and V 2 bases, and 10 bases lay outside the gene matches. The CDR3 spans 17 residues. Looked up from germline, CDR1 is MGHRA and CDR2 is YSYEKL. The CDR3 reads CASSQISGRASGETQYF. DNA for the CDR3: TGCGCCAGCAGCCAAATTAGCGGGAGGGCCTCGGGGGAGACCCAGTACTTC.

The chain recombines TRBV7-2 with TRBJ1-5, with D possibly being TRBD1 (5 bases). The V gene lost 1 base and the J gene lost 2 bases, with 9 bases spanning the gap. Germline values: CDR1 SGHTA, CDR2 FQGNSA. The CDR3 spans 15 residues. The CDR3 DNA follows: TGTGCCAGCAGCTTAGGGCCGGGGGGCAATCAGCCCCAGCATTTT. It specifies CASSLGPGGNQPQHF.

The chain has TRBV5-5 and TRBJ2-2; 7 bases map to TRBD1. Germline trimming cut 6 bases from V and 0 bases from J; bases unmatched to any gene: 8. Germline lookup yields CDR1 SGHKS and CDR2 YYEKEE (reference sequence). This CDR3 region has 16 residues. This chain's CDR3 is CASTGAGTANTGELFF. The CDR3 coding sequence is TGTGCCAGCACCGGAGCAGGGACAGCGAACACCGGGGAGCTGTTTTTT.

This clone was seen more than once but under ten times. The chain carries TRBV4-3 and TRBJ1-1; TRBD1 matches at 7 bases. The CDR3 runs 16 residues. V lost 2 bases to trimming and J lost 2 bases; unmatched junction nucleotides: 8. Germline CDR1 is LGHNA and CDR2 is YSLEER. This CDR3 reads CASSQSPTGTNTEAFF. The CDR3 region has the DNA TGCGCCAGCAGCCAATCCCCGACAGGGACTAACACTGAAGCTTTCTTT.

The chain is built from TRBV2 and TRBJ2-5, with unresolved D. Trimming shortened V by 0 bases and J by 7 bases, and 9 bases separated the two germline ends. The germline V gene encodes CDR1 SNHLY and CDR2 FYNNEI. The CDR3 totals 13 residues. CDR3 nucleotide sequence: TGTGCCAGCAGTGAAGCGTTAGCTGGGACCCAGTACTTC. This gives the protein CASSEALAGTQYF.

This clone was recorded only once. This rearrangement joins TRBV19 to TRBJ2-1; perhaps TRBD2 as D (6 bases). The germline gives CDR1 LNHDA, CDR2 SQIVND (reference sequence). V was pared by 6 bases and J by 7 bases, with 13 bases between. The CDR3 has 13 amino acids. CDR3 bases: TGTGCCAGTAGCCTTGGAGGGGAAAATGAGCAGTTCTTC. Protein: CASSLGGENEQFF.

This clone appeared once. The V gene is TRBV6-5, the J gene TRBJ2-2, with D unresolved. Trimming removed 0 bases from V and 7 bases from J, with 12 bases in between. The CDR3 spans 15 residues. Germline CDR1 and CDR2: MNHEY and SVGAGI. For the CDR3, the DNA is TGTGCCAGCAGTTACTCTTCCTGGTCTATCGGGGAGCTGTTTTTT. Encoded protein: CASSYSSWSIGELFF.